This is a list of T cell receptor beta chains from one sample in a study of T cell responses to AZD1222 COVID-19 vaccine. Clones were read by immunoSEQ multiplex PCR, and TCRdb kept only the in-frame ones, dropping some. The repertoire includes 140,000 to 150,000 clones, 92% of them detected once, and approximately 3.5% sits in the top ten. The specimen comprised peripheral blood, sampled 28 days after the second AZD1222 dose. Receptors originate from an adult who received the AZD1222 COVID-19 vaccine. The conserved cysteine and the conserved F or W are not part of the CDR3 here. Each record gives: J gene, V gene, clone size, CDR3 protein. Clone size is stated in some rows and not others, as once, few, many or a class when expanded.

TRBJ2-7,TRBV5-1,NA,ASSLEKGASLEQY
TRBJ2-2,TRBV9,NA,ASSLGGDTGELF
TRBJ1-6,TRBV30,NA,AWSVLGRMADSPLH
TRBJ1-6,TRBV6-5,NA,ATTETHNSPLH
TRBJ2-7,TRBV28,NA,ASSQSPLGQY
TRBJ1-5,TRBV28,NA,AILGSNQPQH
TRBJ2-3,TRBV9,NA,ASSVGASGTDTQY
TRBJ1-2,TRBV5-1,NA,ASSRDGPNYGYT
TRBJ1-1,TRBV6-5,NA,ASSYGTGGVEAF
TRBJ1-5,TRBV28,NA,ASSLCTGTGCNQPQH
TRBJ2-1,TRBV5-1,once,ASSPGRPSYNEQF